Detailed here is one TCR beta chain. Germline V gene lookup returns CDR1 MNHEY and CDR2 SVGAGI. The CDR3 has 14 residues. Trimming cost V 5 bases and J 2 bases, with 12 bases left between them. Seattle's enrolled individuals joined amid active infection and were then monitored longitudinally. This specimen comes from a study of blood T cell repertoires in COVID-19. Whole-study context: Researchers got acute and convalescent COVID-19 samples from the United States, Italy and Spain.

Original handling: For nucleated cells, counts were estimated from reference gene primer amplification. Profiled with immunoSEQ multiplex PCR; TCRdb holds only in-frame clones, not every one. The V and J calls and clone size were taken over from that table, and D and trimming were inferred from the DNA. The sample holds about 270,000 clones, 75% to 90% seen once. The sequencing input was peripheral blood. The receptor comes from a woman between 65 and 79 years old with COVID-19, enrolled during active disease. V usage is TRBV6-5 and J usage is TRBJ1-2, with D possibly TRBD1 on 5 matching bases. CDR3 nucleotide sequence: TGTGCCAGCAGTCCTGGGGGGGGGAACTATGGCTACACCTTC. Amino acid sequence: CASSPGGGNYGYTF.